The present T cell receptor (beta chain) was sequenced within a study of blood T cell repertoires in COVID-19 (dated by TCRdb to about 2020). For context, the study as a whole: Samples covering the acute and convalescent phases of COVID-19 were provided by collaborators in the United States, Italy and Spain. The prospective study material was composed of cDNA or gDNA derived from T cells, B-cell-depleted T cells, or PBMCs. The dataset comprised deeply sampled blood TCRbeta repertoires from subjects exposed to, actively infected with, or recovered from COVID-19. The repertoires were released in a freely available public database intended as a resource for research on the immune response to SARS-CoV-2. The samples were drawn from the first 160 participants of the ongoing ImmuneRACE study and from about 1,200 subjects provided by 6 global collaborators. The sample metadata nearly always contained a de-identified subject ID, COVID-19 status, age in years and sex. HLA class I and class II types, where available, came from metadata supplied by the sample provider rather than from assay-based typing.

Each collaborating institution followed its own protocols to collect whole blood in K2EDTA tubes. For TCRbeta analysis, collaborators shipped samples in one of three forms: frozen whole blood, isolated PBMCs, or DNA extracted from either of those sample types. After removal of 0 bases from V and 1 base from J, the junction retains 10 bases not matched to a gene. CDR1 and CDR2 (GTSNPN, SVGIG) derive from the germline V gene (reference sequence). The cysteine opens and the phenylalanine closes a CDR3 of 18 amino acids. This entry keeps only the CDR3 DNA: 54 bases, framed from base 1. TCRbeta CDR3 regions were amplified from genomic DNA by means of the immunoSEQ Assay, a bias-controlled multiplex PCR. The original methods were these. Nucleated cell counts per sample were estimated from amplification of reference gene primers within the assay. Sequence reads were collapsed and filtered to measure the absolute abundance of every unique TCRbeta CDR3 rearrangement. For each sample, productive Simpson clonality was calculated as the square root of Simpson's diversity index over productive rearrangements. TCRdb limited this immuneACCESS table to in-frame rearrangements with V and J called. A share of clones is missing; checked studies link under half to unresolved V genes, and the rest is unexplained. That table gives V, J and clone size, and the DNA gave D and trimming. This sample gives more than 100,000 clones in total; 85% to 90% of them show up just once. Together, the top ten hold approximately 11% of the sample.

Only a few counts were recorded for this clone. It has no known antigen specificity. No much larger clone exists at a distance of one base, and base qualities are not known. The full study reports these points: Clinical and demographic metadata were provided uncurated, with the amount varying by source and participant.

Recombination linked TRBV30 to TRBJ2-7; 12 bases in between match TRBD2. The sequenced sample consisted of peripheral blood. This clonotype was sampled from a man aged 80 or over with acute or convalescent COVID-19. The nucleotides read TGTGCCTGGAGTGTACTAGCGGGAGGCGGGGCTTCATCCTACGAGCAGTACTTC. Translated, it gives CAWSVLAGGGASSYEQYF.